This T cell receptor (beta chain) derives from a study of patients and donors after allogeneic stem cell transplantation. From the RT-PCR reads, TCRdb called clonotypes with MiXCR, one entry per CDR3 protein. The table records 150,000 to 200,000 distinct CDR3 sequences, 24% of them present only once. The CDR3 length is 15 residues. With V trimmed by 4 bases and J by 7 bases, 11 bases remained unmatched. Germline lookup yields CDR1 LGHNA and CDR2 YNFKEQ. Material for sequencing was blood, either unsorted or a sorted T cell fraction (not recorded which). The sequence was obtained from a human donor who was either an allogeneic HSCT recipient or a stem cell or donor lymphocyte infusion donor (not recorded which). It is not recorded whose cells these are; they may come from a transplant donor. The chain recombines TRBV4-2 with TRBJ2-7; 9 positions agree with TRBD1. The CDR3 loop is CASSPSLGQGREQYF. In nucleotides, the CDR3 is TGTGCCAGCAGCCCATCCTTGGGACAGGGAAGAGAGCAGTACTTC.